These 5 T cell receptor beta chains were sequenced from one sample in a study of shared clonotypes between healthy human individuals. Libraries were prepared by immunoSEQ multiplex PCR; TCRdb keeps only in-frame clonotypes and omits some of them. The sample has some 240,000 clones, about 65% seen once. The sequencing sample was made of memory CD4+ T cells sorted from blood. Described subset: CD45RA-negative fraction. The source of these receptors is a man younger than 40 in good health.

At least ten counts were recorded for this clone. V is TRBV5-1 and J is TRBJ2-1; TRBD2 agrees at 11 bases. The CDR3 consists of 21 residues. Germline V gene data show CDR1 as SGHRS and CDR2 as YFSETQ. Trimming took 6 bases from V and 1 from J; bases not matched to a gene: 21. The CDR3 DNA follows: TGCGCCAGCAACCCCCCCCGACTAGCGGGATCGTTGTGGGGTTCCTACAATGAGCAGTTCTTC. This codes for CASNPPRLAGSLWGSYNEQFF.

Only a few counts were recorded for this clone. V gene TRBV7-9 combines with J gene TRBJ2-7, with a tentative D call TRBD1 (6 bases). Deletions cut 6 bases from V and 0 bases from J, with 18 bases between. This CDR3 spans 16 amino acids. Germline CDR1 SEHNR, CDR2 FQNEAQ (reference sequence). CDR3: CASSSGTFSFSYEQYF. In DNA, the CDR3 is TGTGCCAGCAGTTCCGGGACATTCTCGTTCTCCTACGAGCAGTACTTC.

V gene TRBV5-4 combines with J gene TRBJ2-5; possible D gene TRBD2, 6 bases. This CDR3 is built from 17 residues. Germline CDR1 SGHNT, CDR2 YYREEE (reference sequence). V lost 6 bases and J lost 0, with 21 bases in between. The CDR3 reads CASKGAAPGRNQETQYF. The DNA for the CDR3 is TGTGCCAGCAAAGGGGCGGCCCCGGGGAGGAACCAAGAGACCCAGTACTTC.

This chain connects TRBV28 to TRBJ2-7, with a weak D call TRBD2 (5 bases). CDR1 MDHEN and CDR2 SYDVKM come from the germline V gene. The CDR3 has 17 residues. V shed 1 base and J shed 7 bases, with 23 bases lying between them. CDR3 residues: CASSLSSLNRGGREQYF. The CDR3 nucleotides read TGTGCCAGCAGTTTATCCTCCCTTAACCGGGGTGGTCGGGAGCAGTACTTC. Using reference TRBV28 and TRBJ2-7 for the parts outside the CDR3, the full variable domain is DVKVTQSSRYLVKRTGEKVFLECVQDMDHENMFWYRQDPGLGLRLIYFSYDVKMKEKGDIPEGYSVSREKKERFSLILESASTNQTSMYLCASSLSSLNRGGREQYFGPGTRLTVT.

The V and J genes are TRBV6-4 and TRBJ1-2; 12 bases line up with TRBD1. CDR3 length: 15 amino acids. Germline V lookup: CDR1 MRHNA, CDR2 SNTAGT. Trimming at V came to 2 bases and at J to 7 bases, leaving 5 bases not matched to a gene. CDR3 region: CASSDRDRGQGGYTF. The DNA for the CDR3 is TGTGCCAGCAGTGACCGGGACAGGGGGCAGGGTGGCTACACCTTC.